This T cell receptor beta chain was captured by sequencing in a study of blood T cell repertoires in COVID-19. Study information: The United States, Italy and Spain supplied acute and convalescent COVID-19 samples. Sample material is recorded as cDNA or gDNA derived from T cells, B-cell-depleted T cells, or PBMCs.

Original processing methods: The authors estimated nucleated cell counts from reference gene primer amplification. TCRdb keeps only in-frame clones here, not all; method: immunoSEQ multiplex PCR. D and trimming were read from the DNA, whereas the V and J calls and clone size are those reported in that table. The sample yields 250,000 to 350,000 clones, 84% seen once. Patients of the Seattle cohort, enrolled during active infection, were followed longitudinally. Per germline, CDR1 MDHEN and CDR2 SYDVKM. The length of the CDR3 is 14 residues. V was trimmed by 7 bases and J by 0 bases, leaving 9 bases between them.

The chain is built from TRBV28 and TRBJ1-4; TRBD1 is a possible D gene (6 bases). Sequenced sample: peripheral blood. This TCR came from a human donor with COVID-19, enrolled during active disease. The donor label of this sample is uncertain. The CDR3 region has the DNA TGTGCCAGCACACAGGGTGCAACTAATGAAAAACTGTTTTTT. Translating gives CASTQGATNEKLFF.